The rows below give T cell receptor beta chains drawn from one sample of a study of shared clonotypes between healthy human individuals. This table comes from immunoSEQ multiplex PCR, and its TCRdb copy is limited to in-frame clones, with some not included. The repertoire has about 2,100,000 clones, 85% to 95% of them found once; the top ten carry 1.7%. Sequencing was performed on naive CD8+ T cells from PBMCs. Source of these receptors: a man aged 18 to 30 in good health. Some clones in this sample may be carry-over from other donors' samples. Each CDR3 is given with its conserved first and last residue. D genes are given only for firm matches. Size is stated for part of the rows, as once, few or many counts, or as a class when the clone is expanded.

cdr3_length: 14
j_call: TRBJ1-1
clone_size: -
v_call: TRBV10-3
d_call: -
cdr3_aa: CAISGDVLNTEAFF
cdr3_nt: TGTGCCATCAGCGGCGACGTCCTGAACACTGAAGCTTTCTTT

cdr3_length: 12
j_call: TRBJ2-1
clone_size: -
v_call: TRBV29-1
d_call: -
cdr3_aa: CSAVTAHNEQFF
cdr3_nt: TGCAGCGCAGTGACAGCGCACAATGAGCAGTTCTTC

cdr3_length: 14
j_call: TRBJ1-5
clone_size: -
v_call: TRBV27
d_call: -
cdr3_aa: CASSYGWAGQPQHF
cdr3_nt: TGTGCCAGCAGTTATGGTTGGGCAGGGCAGCCCCAGCATTTT

cdr3_length: 15
j_call: TRBJ1-1
clone_size: -
v_call: TRBV28
d_call: -
cdr3_aa: CASSSPITVNTEAFF
cdr3_nt: TGTGCCAGCAGTTCACCAATCACAGTGAACACTGAAGCTTTCTTT

cdr3_length: 14
j_call: TRBJ1-5
clone_size: -
v_call: TRBV27
d_call: -
cdr3_aa: CASSEREHNQPQHF
cdr3_nt: TGTGCCAGCAGCGAAAGAGAGCACAATCAGCCCCAGCATTTT

cdr3_length: 14
j_call: TRBJ2-7
clone_size: -
v_call: TRBV7-9
d_call: -
cdr3_aa: CASSSGRGSYEQYF
cdr3_nt: TGTGCCAGCAGCTCAGGAAGGGGGTCGTACGAGCAGTACTTC

cdr3_length: 16
j_call: TRBJ2-5
clone_size: -
v_call: TRBV7-7
d_call: TRBD2
cdr3_aa: CASSPKILAAQETQYF
cdr3_nt: TGTGCCAGCAGCCCAAAAATCCTAGCGGCCCAAGAGACCCAGTACTTC

cdr3_length: 16
j_call: TRBJ2-7
clone_size: -
v_call: TRBV4-3
d_call: TRBD2
cdr3_aa: CASSPGIGGSQYEQYF
cdr3_nt: TGCGCCAGCAGCCCGGGGATCGGCGGGAGTCAGTACGAGCAGTACTTC

cdr3_length: 13
j_call: TRBJ1-1
clone_size: once
v_call: TRBV7-9
d_call: -
cdr3_aa: CASSLAVSTEAFF
cdr3_nt: TGTGCCAGCAGCTTAGCGGTGAGCACTGAAGCTTTCTTT

cdr3_length: 16
j_call: TRBJ2-7
clone_size: -
v_call: TRBV27
d_call: TRBD2
cdr3_aa: CASSPEGLAGSYEQYF
cdr3_nt: TGTGCCAGCAGTCCAGAGGGACTAGCGGGCTCCTACGAGCAGTACTTC

cdr3_length: 15
j_call: TRBJ1-2
clone_size: -
v_call: TRBV11-2
d_call: -
cdr3_aa: CASSLDVGVGYGYTF
cdr3_nt: TGTGCCAGCAGCTTAGATGTGGGGGTAGGCTATGGCTACACCTTC

cdr3_length: 16
j_call: TRBJ1-4
clone_size: -
v_call: TRBV27
d_call: -
cdr3_aa: CASSLSDGATNEKLFF
cdr3_nt: TGTGCCAGCAGTTTATCGGACGGCGCAACTAATGAAAAACTGTTTTTT

cdr3_length: 15
j_call: TRBJ1-2
clone_size: -
v_call: TRBV4-1
d_call: -
cdr3_aa: CASSQDLGGPDGYTF
cdr3_nt: TGCGCCAGCAGCCAAGATCTAGGGGGGCCGGATGGCTACACCTTC

cdr3_length: 15
j_call: TRBJ2-7
clone_size: once
v_call: TRBV27
d_call: -
cdr3_aa: CASSFSGLFSYEQYF
cdr3_nt: TGTGCCAGCAGTTTTAGCGGCCTATTCTCCTACGAGCAGTACTTC

cdr3_length: 17
j_call: TRBJ2-3
clone_size: -
v_call: TRBV7-9
d_call: TRBD2
cdr3_aa: CASSRTLGLAEVDTQYF
cdr3_nt: TGTGCCAGCAGCCGCACCCTGGGACTAGCGGAGGTAGATACGCAGTATTTT

cdr3_length: 16
j_call: TRBJ2-5
clone_size: -
v_call: TRBV7-9
d_call: TRBD2
cdr3_aa: CASGTSETYLRETQYF
cdr3_nt: TGTGCCAGCGGGACTAGCGAAACCTACCTCCGAGAGACCCAGTACTTC

cdr3_length: 13
j_call: TRBJ1-1
clone_size: -
v_call: TRBV11-1
d_call: -
cdr3_aa: CASSLAPAGEAFF
cdr3_nt: TGTGCCAGCAGCTTAGCCCCGGCTGGTGAAGCTTTCTTT

cdr3_length: 14
j_call: TRBJ2-7
clone_size: -
v_call: TRBV27
d_call: -
cdr3_aa: CASSFRPEPYEQYF
cdr3_nt: TGTGCCAGCAGTTTCCGGCCGGAACCCTACGAGCAGTACTTC

cdr3_length: 17
j_call: TRBJ2-1
clone_size: once
v_call: TRBV7-7
d_call: TRBD2
cdr3_aa: CASSLVLAGRPGAEQFF
cdr3_nt: TGTGCCAGCAGCTTAGTACTAGCGGGCAGGCCGGGGGCGGAGCAGTTCTTC

cdr3_length: 15
j_call: TRBJ1-2
clone_size: -
v_call: TRBV27
d_call: TRBD1
cdr3_aa: CASSSRDRPNYGYTF
cdr3_nt: TGTGCCAGCAGTTCGAGGGACAGGCCTAACTATGGCTACACCTTC

cdr3_length: 15
j_call: TRBJ1-5
clone_size: -
v_call: TRBV7-8
d_call: TRBD1
cdr3_aa: CASSLGTASNQPQHF
cdr3_nt: TGTGCCAGCAGCTTGGGGACAGCTAGCAATCAGCCCCAGCATTTT

cdr3_length: 13
j_call: TRBJ2-2
clone_size: -
v_call: TRBV19
d_call: -
cdr3_aa: CASSITGPGELFF
cdr3_nt: TGTGCCAGTAGTATCACAGGGCCCGGGGAGCTGTTTTTT

cdr3_length: 16
j_call: TRBJ1-2
clone_size: once
v_call: TRBV7-6
d_call: -
cdr3_aa: CASSLDPRGAGDGYTF
cdr3_nt: TGTGCCAGCAGCTTAGACCCTCGGGGGGCAGGGGACGGCTACACCTTC

cdr3_length: 16
j_call: TRBJ2-3
clone_size: -
v_call: TRBV27
d_call: TRBD1
cdr3_aa: CASGTRTGYRTDTQYF
cdr3_nt: TGTGCCAGCGGAACCCGGACAGGGTATAGGACAGATACGCAGTATTTT

cdr3_length: 14
j_call: TRBJ1-4
clone_size: -
v_call: TRBV27
d_call: -
cdr3_aa: CASSWGTYNEKLFF
cdr3_nt: TGTGCCAGCAGTTGGGGGACCTATAATGAAAAACTGTTTTTT

cdr3_length: 15
j_call: TRBJ1-2
clone_size: -
v_call: TRBV7-8
d_call: -
cdr3_aa: CASSSLTDPNYGYTF
cdr3_nt: TGTGCCAGCAGCTCGCTGACCGACCCGAACTATGGCTACACCTTC

cdr3_length: 15
j_call: TRBJ1-2
clone_size: -
v_call: TRBV5-1
d_call: TRBD1
cdr3_aa: CASSLDRGINYGYTF
cdr3_nt: TGCGCCAGCAGCTTAGACAGGGGAATTAACTATGGCTACACCTTC

cdr3_length: 13
j_call: TRBJ2-7
clone_size: once
v_call: TRBV4-3
d_call: -
cdr3_aa: CASSQDLAYEQYF
cdr3_nt: TGCGCCAGCAGCCAAGACCTAGCCTACGAGCAGTACTTC

cdr3_length: 18
j_call: TRBJ1-5
clone_size: -
v_call: TRBV4-1
d_call: TRBD1
cdr3_aa: CASSLLPYDRGGKQPQHF
cdr3_nt: TGCGCCAGCAGCCTACTCCCATACGACAGGGGAGGTAAGCAGCCCCAGCATTTT

cdr3_length: 13
j_call: TRBJ1-2
clone_size: once
v_call: TRBV7-9
d_call: TRBD1
cdr3_aa: CASRGQGAYGYTF
cdr3_nt: TGTGCCAGCCGGGGACAGGGGGCCTATGGCTACACCTTC

cdr3_length: 15
j_call: TRBJ2-1
clone_size: -
v_call: TRBV28
d_call: -
cdr3_aa: CASSPRPSSYNEQFF
cdr3_nt: TGTGCCAGCAGTCCTCGACCCAGCTCCTACAATGAGCAGTTCTTC

cdr3_length: 14
j_call: TRBJ2-3
clone_size: -
v_call: TRBV14
d_call: -
cdr3_aa: CASSRMIAGDTQYF
cdr3_nt: TGTGCCAGCAGCCGGATGATTGCGGGAGATACGCAGTATTTT

cdr3_length: 13
j_call: TRBJ1-1
clone_size: -
v_call: TRBV2
d_call: -
cdr3_aa: CASSEVSNTEAFF
cdr3_nt: TGTGCCAGCAGTGAAGTCTCAAACACTGAAGCTTTCTTT

cdr3_length: 15
j_call: TRBJ2-1
clone_size: once
v_call: TRBV4-2
d_call: TRBD2
cdr3_aa: CASSQEAGGPNEQFF
cdr3_nt: TGTGCCAGCAGCCAAGAAGCGGGAGGGCCGAATGAGCAGTTCTTC

cdr3_length: 17
j_call: TRBJ2-1
clone_size: once
v_call: TRBV7-8
d_call: TRBD2
cdr3_aa: CASSLEASGRVYNEQFF
cdr3_nt: TGTGCCAGCAGCTTAGAGGCTAGCGGGAGGGTTTACAATGAGCAGTTCTTC

cdr3_length: 14
j_call: TRBJ1-1
clone_size: -
v_call: TRBV27
d_call: TRBD1
cdr3_aa: CASSNRQGNTEAFF
cdr3_nt: TGTGCCAGCAGTAACCGACAGGGCAACACTGAAGCTTTCTTT

cdr3_length: 15
j_call: TRBJ2-3
clone_size: -
v_call: TRBV11-2
d_call: TRBD1
cdr3_aa: CASSSRGQFTDTQYF
cdr3_nt: TGTGCCAGCAGCTCCAGGGGGCAGTTCACAGATACGCAGTATTTT

cdr3_length: 13
j_call: TRBJ1-1
clone_size: -
v_call: TRBV2
d_call: -
cdr3_aa: CASSLAGNTEAFF
cdr3_nt: TGTGCCAGCAGCTTGGCAGGGAACACTGAAGCTTTCTTT

cdr3_length: 15
j_call: TRBJ1-1
clone_size: -
v_call: TRBV4-1
d_call: -
cdr3_aa: CASSVRLGQSTEAFF
cdr3_nt: TGCGCCAGCAGCGTCCGTCTGGGACAAAGCACTGAAGCTTTCTTT

cdr3_length: 16
j_call: TRBJ2-3
clone_size: -
v_call: TRBV27
d_call: TRBD2
cdr3_aa: CASSLRLAGGYDTQYF
cdr3_nt: TGTGCCAGCAGTTTACGACTAGCGGGAGGTTATGATACGCAGTATTTT

cdr3_length: 12
j_call: TRBJ2-7
clone_size: -
v_call: TRBV6-5
d_call: -
cdr3_aa: CASGSTPYEQYF
cdr3_nt: TGTGCCAGCGGGAGCACCCCCTACGAGCAGTACTTC

cdr3_length: 16
j_call: TRBJ2-1
clone_size: once
v_call: TRBV9
d_call: -
cdr3_aa: CASSVGGASSYNEQFF
cdr3_nt: TGTGCCAGCAGCGTAGGCGGGGCGAGCTCCTACAATGAGCAGTTCTTC

cdr3_length: 14
j_call: TRBJ1-4
clone_size: -
v_call: TRBV7-2
d_call: -
cdr3_aa: CASSLQGIWEKLFF
cdr3_nt: TGTGCCAGCAGCCTACAGGGCATCTGGGAAAAACTGTTTTTT

cdr3_length: 13
j_call: TRBJ1-2
clone_size: few
v_call: TRBV19
d_call: -
cdr3_aa: CASSFLSYYGYTF
cdr3_nt: TGTGCCAGTAGTTTTCTCAGTTACTATGGCTACACCTTC

cdr3_length: 13
j_call: TRBJ2-5
clone_size: once
v_call: TRBV27
d_call: -
cdr3_aa: CASSLSLQETQYF
cdr3_nt: TGTGCCAGCAGTTTAAGTTTGCAAGAGACCCAGTACTTC

cdr3_length: 15
j_call: TRBJ2-2
clone_size: -
v_call: TRBV11-2
d_call: TRBD1
cdr3_aa: CASSSRDRDTGELFF
cdr3_nt: TGTGCCAGCAGCTCCCGGGACAGGGATACCGGGGAGCTGTTTTTT

cdr3_length: 16
j_call: TRBJ1-5
clone_size: -
v_call: TRBV28
d_call: -
cdr3_aa: CASTEHLRSTNQPQHF
cdr3_nt: TGTGCCAGCACGGAACACCTACGATCGACCAATCAGCCCCAGCATTTT

cdr3_length: 16
j_call: TRBJ1-2
clone_size: -
v_call: TRBV27
d_call: -
cdr3_aa: CASSLSRGILGYGYTF
cdr3_nt: TGTGCCAGCAGTTTATCCCGGGGGATCCTAGGCTATGGCTACACCTTC

cdr3_length: 14
j_call: TRBJ2-2
clone_size: once
v_call: TRBV9
d_call: TRBD2
cdr3_aa: CASKPGLEPGELFF
cdr3_nt: TGTGCCAGCAAGCCGGGACTAGAGCCCGGGGAGCTGTTTTTT

cdr3_length: 15
j_call: TRBJ1-6
clone_size: -
v_call: TRBV6-5
d_call: -
cdr3_aa: CASSYSGTPNSPLHF
cdr3_nt: TGTGCCAGCAGTTACTCGGGGACACCTAATTCACCCCTCCACTTT

cdr3_length: 13
j_call: TRBJ2-7
clone_size: -
v_call: TRBV2
d_call: -
cdr3_aa: CASSDDPTYEQYF
cdr3_nt: TGTGCCAGCAGTGATGACCCAACCTACGAGCAGTACTTC

cdr3_length: 12
j_call: TRBJ2-7
clone_size: -
v_call: TRBV10-3
d_call: -
cdr3_aa: CAISNPPGEQYF
cdr3_nt: TGTGCCATCAGTAACCCTCCGGGCGAGCAGTACTTC

cdr3_length: 15
j_call: TRBJ2-7
clone_size: -
v_call: TRBV4-1
d_call: TRBD1
cdr3_aa: CASSQAIGTVYEQYF
cdr3_nt: TGCGCCAGCAGCCAAGCCATCGGGACAGTATACGAGCAGTACTTC

cdr3_length: 18
j_call: TRBJ2-5
clone_size: -
v_call: TRBV11-2
d_call: TRBD2
cdr3_aa: CASSPTGLAGGFQETQYF
cdr3_nt: TGTGCCAGCAGCCCAACCGGACTAGCGGGGGGATTCCAAGAGACCCAGTACTTC

cdr3_length: 13
j_call: TRBJ2-1
clone_size: -
v_call: TRBV27
d_call: -
cdr3_aa: CASSLYRNNEQFF
cdr3_nt: TGTGCCAGCAGTTTATACAGAAACAATGAGCAGTTCTTC